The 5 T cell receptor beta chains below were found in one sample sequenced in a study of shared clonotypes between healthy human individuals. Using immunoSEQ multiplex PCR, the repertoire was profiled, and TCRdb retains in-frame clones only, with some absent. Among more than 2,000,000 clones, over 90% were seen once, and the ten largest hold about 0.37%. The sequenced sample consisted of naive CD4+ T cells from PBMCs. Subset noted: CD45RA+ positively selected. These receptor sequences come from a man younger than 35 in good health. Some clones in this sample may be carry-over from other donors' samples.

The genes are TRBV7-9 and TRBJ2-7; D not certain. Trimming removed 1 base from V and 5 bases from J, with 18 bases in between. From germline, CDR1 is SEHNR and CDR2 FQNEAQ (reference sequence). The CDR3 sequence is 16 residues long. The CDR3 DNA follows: TGTGCCAGCAGCTTAGATGTCAGGTTAGGGAAGGACGAGCAGTACTTC. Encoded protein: CASSLDVRLGKDEQYF.

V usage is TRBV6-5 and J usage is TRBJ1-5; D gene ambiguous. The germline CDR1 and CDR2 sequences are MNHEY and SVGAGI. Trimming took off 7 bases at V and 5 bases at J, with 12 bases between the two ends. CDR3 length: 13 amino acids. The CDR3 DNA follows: TGTGCCAGCACCCGAAGTCGGGATCAGCCCCAGCATTTT. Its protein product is CASTRSRDQPQHF.

The CDR3 is CASSQGWTSGRYNEQFF. The DNA for the CDR3 is TGCGCCAGCAGCCAAGGTTGGACTAGCGGGCGGTACAATGAGCAGTTCTTC. The chain joins TRBV4-1 to TRBJ2-1; 11 nucleotides align to TRBD2. CDR3 length: 17 residues. Germline loops: CDR1 MGHRA, CDR2 YSYEKL. Losses at the gene ends were 1 base for V and 4 bases for J; bases not matched to a gene: 6.

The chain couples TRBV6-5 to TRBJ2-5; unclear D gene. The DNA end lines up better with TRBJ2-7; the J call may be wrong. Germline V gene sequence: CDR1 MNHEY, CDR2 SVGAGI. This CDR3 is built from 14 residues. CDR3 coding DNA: TGTGCCAGCAGTCCCCTTCGGATGAACTCCGAGCAGTACTTC. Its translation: CASSPLRMNSEQYF.

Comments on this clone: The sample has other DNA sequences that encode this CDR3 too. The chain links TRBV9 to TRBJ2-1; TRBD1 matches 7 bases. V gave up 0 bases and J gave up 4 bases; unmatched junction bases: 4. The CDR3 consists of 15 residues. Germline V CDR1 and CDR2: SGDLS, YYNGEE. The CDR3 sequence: CASSVEGGRYNEQFF. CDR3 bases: TGTGCCAGCAGCGTAGAAGGGGGCAGATACAATGAGCAGTTCTTC.